This entry features one TCR beta chain sequence. The CDR3 is made up of 15 amino acids. V was pared by 0 bases and J by 3 bases, with 12 bases between. The germline V gene encodes CDR1 SGHDT and CDR2 YYEEEE. Sequencing was performed with immunoSEQ multiplex PCR; in TCRdb, only in-frame clones are kept and a portion is missing. The table shows 15,000 to 20,000 clones, with around 96% occurring only once. This record belongs to a study of monozygotic twins with cystic fibrosis. The TCR originated in a girl aged 2 to 10 with cystic fibrosis. Sequenced input: blood. This rearrangement joins TRBV5-6 to TRBJ1-1, with D possibly TRBD1 on 6 matching bases. The chain's CDR3 is CASSLAQAGDTEAFF. The DNA for the CDR3 is TGTGCCAGCAGCTTGGCCCAGGCAGGGGACACTGAAGCTTTCTTT.